This T cell receptor beta chain was documented in a study of T cell changes during pregnancy in multiple sclerosis. The CDR3 loop spans 13 amino acids. The V gene end was trimmed by 7 bases and the J gene end by 3 bases; junction bases not matched to a gene: 5. Germline V gives CDR1 MNHEY, CDR2 SVGAGI. Data came from immunoSEQ multiplex PCR; TCRdb stores just in-frame clones and leaves some out. The table includes approximately 53,000 clones, 85% to 90% detected once. This specimen consisted of peripheral blood, obtained after pregnancy. The genes are TRBV6-5 and TRBJ1-2; 7 nucleotides line up with TRBD1. The origin of this receptor is a female donor in good health, enrolled as a control in a pregnancy study. CDR3 nucleotides: TGTGCCAGCAATACAGGGGAGGACTATGGCTACACCTTC. It is translated as CASNTGEDYGYTF.